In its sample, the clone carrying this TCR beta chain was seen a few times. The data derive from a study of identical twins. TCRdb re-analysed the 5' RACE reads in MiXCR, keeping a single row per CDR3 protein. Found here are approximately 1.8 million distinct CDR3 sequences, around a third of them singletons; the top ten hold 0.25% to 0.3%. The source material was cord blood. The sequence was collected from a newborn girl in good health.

As DNA, the CDR3 is TGCAGTGCTAGGAGCGGGGGGGGCACAGATACGCAGTATTTT. It translates to CSARSGGGTDTQYF. This chain links TRBV20-1 with TRBJ2-3, with 10 positions matching TRBD2. The CDR3 sequence is 14 residues long. CDR1 is DFQATT, CDR2 SNEGSKA, per germline (reference sequence). Losses at the gene ends were 3 bases for V and 1 base for J; bases not matched to a gene: 1.